The 5 T cell receptor beta chains below were found in one sample sequenced in a study of regulatory T cells in long-lasting Graves disease. Building the TCR beta libraries relied on iRepertoire HTBI primers, and CDR3 regions underwent Arm-PCR. One entry per CDR3 protein, called by TCRdb with MiXCR from the multiplex PCR reads. The sample lists under 350,000 distinct CDR3 sequences; 20% to 25% were seen once. Documented time point: persistent/refractory GD, antithyroid drugs over 5 years with positive TRAb. Preparation of the TCR library used RNA extracted from PBMCs. Sequenced here: peripheral blood mononuclear cells (PBMCs), sampled when the disease was refractory, from a patient treated with antithyroid drugs. The receptors stem from a female donor with Graves disease.

The chain couples TRBV10-2 to TRBJ2-2; TRBD2 aligns across 9 bases. The junction had 3 bases not matched to a gene; V was cut back by 7 bases and J by 6 bases. Looked up from germline, CDR1 is WSHSY and CDR2 is SAAADI. The CDR3 sequence is 13 residues long. CDR3 bases: TGCGCCAGCACCCTAGCGGGGCCCGGGGAGCTGTTTTTT. The encoded protein is CASTLAGPGELFF.

The chain carries TRBV13 and TRBJ2-7; TRBD1 is a possible D gene (5 bases). The germline V gene has CDR1 PRHDT and CDR2 FYEKMQ (reference sequence). The CDR3 loop spans 16 amino acids. Trimming pared 0 bases from V and 0 bases from J, leaving 12 bases between. The CDR3 coding sequence is TGTGCCAGCAGCTTAGGTAGGGGCATGAGCTCCTACGAGCAGTACTTC. Amino acid sequence: CASSLGRGMSSYEQYF.

In this sample, this clonotype turned up a few times. V and J are TRBV6-1 and TRBJ1-5; perhaps TRBD1 as D (6 bases). Germline lookup yields CDR1 MNHNS and CDR2 SASEGT. V dropped 7 bases and J dropped 7 bases, with 20 bases sitting between them. The CDR3 covers 15 residues. Here the CDR3 reads CASNDMGGTNQPQHF. CDR3 bases: TGTGCCAGCAACGATATGGGGGGCACAAACCAGCCCCAGCATTTT.

This clonotype showed up many times. The chain carries TRBV12-3 or TRBV12-4 and TRBJ2-2; D is unclear. Trimming removed 7 bases at V and 1 base at J, with 7 bases between. This CDR3 contains 13 residues. The CDR3 DNA follows: TGTGCCAGCATAGGGTGGAACACCGGGGAGCTGTTTTTT. It specifies CASIGWNTGELFF.

This clonotype has at least ten counts. The gene calls are TRBV28 and TRBJ1-5, with D unresolved. Germline lookup yields CDR1 MDHEN and CDR2 SYDVKM. The CDR3 spans 15 residues. Trimming removed 5 bases from V and 0 bases from J, with 11 bases in between. The DNA of the CDR3 is TGTGCCAGCAGTCCCTCGGGAAATAGCAATCAGCCCCAGCATTTT. Amino acids: CASSPSGNSNQPQHF.